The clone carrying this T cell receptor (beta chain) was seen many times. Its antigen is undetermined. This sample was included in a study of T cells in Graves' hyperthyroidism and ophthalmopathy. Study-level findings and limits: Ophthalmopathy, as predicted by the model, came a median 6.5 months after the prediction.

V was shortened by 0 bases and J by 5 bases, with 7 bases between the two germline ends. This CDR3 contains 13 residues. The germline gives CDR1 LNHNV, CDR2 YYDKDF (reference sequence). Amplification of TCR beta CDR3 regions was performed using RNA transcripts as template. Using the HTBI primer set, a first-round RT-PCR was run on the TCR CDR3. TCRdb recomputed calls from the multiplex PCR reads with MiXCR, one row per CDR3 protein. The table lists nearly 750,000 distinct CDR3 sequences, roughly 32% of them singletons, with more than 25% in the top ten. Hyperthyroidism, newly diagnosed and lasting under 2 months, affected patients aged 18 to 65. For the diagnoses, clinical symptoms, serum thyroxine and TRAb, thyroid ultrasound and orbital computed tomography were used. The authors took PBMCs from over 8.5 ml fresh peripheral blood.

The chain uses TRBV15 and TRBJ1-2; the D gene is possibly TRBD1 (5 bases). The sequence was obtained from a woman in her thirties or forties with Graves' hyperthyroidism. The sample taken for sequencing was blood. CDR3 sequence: CATSRDRGYGYTF. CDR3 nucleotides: TGTGCCACCAGCAGAGATCGGGGGTATGGCTACACCTTC.